This T cell receptor (beta chain) comes out of a study of OX40 agonist ivuxolimab in advanced cancers. About the research overall: Checkpoint inhibitors had been given previously to around 38% of patients.

Here immunoSEQ multiplex PCR was the method, and the copy in TCRdb shows in-frame clones only, minus some. The sample lists tens of thousands of clones; approximately 88% were seen once. Notes on this clone: What it binds is unknown.

Study results and caveats: Certain nonresponders additionally had low normalized T-cell clonal expansion. CD8+ T cells were the subset that, on average, had more expanded clones than CD4+. Clonal expansion in partial responders at 0.1-3.0 mg/kg ranked among the lowest.

From germline, CDR1 is MDHEN and CDR2 SYDVKM. CDR3 length equals 17 residues. Trimming cost V 5 bases and J 4 bases; bases outside gene matches: 15. The receptor was derived from an adult with an advanced solid tumor such as melanoma, head and neck, liver or kidney cancer. This specimen was CD4+ or CD8+ T cells sorted from blood, taken in a trial of the OX40 agonist ivuxolimab. The chain has TRBV28 and TRBJ1-2; TRBD1 matches 8 bases. The DNA of the CDR3 is TGTGCCAGCAGTCCCTTCGGACAGGGTAAAGTTCGCTATGGCTACACCTTC. It translates to CASSPFGQGKVRYGYTF.